This T cell receptor beta chain originates from a study of cytomegalovirus exposure and HLA in healthy donors. The length of the CDR3 is 14 residues. Per the germline V gene, CDR1 is MNHNS and CDR2 is SASEGT. V lost 1 base and J 4 bases, leaving 10 bases between the germline ends. This PCR relied on a set of 60 Vbeta primers and 13 Jbeta primers. Method: immunoSEQ multiplex PCR; TCRdb's copy keeps in-frame clones and lacks some. Listed are 190,000 or so clones; 0.65% to 0.75% falls within the top ten. Study-wide results and limits: Accurate predictions that matched the HLA-A and HLA-B alleles of most subjects were reportedly made from TCR beta sequences.

In regard to this clone: Antigen unknown.

This clonotype originated in a boy between 10 and 17 years old in good health and CMV-seronegative. The sequencing input was PBMCs. The rearrangement links TRBV6-1 to TRBJ1-2; D unclear. The CDR3 nucleotides are TGTGCCAGCAGTGAAGTCGAGTACCTCTATGGCTACACCTTC. Amino acids: CASSEVEYLYGYTF.